One sample yielded the 15 T cell receptor beta chains listed below, sequenced in a study of beta chain features in type 1 diabetes. Expressed TCRB transcripts were sequenced, since all the RNA that had been isolated was reverse transcribed. Some clones are missing from TCRdb's copy, which holds only in-frame ones; the method was immunoSEQ multiplex PCR. Altogether 900,000 or so clones are present, 15% to 20% being singletons, with the ten largest covering 0.023%. The specimen was naive CD4+ T cells from blood. The receptors were sampled from a woman aged 18-30 years in good health.

This clone was detected only a few times. The rearrangement uses TRBV5-1 and TRBJ2-7; 10 nucleotides agree with TRBD1. This CDR3 is built from 15 residues. V lost 1 base and J lost 3; bases outside the gene matches: 4. Germline values: CDR1 SGHRS, CDR2 YFSETQ. The CDR3 spells CASSLLGQGDYEQYF. Written as DNA, the CDR3 is TGCGCCAGCAGCTTGCTTGGACAGGGGGACTACGAGCAGTACTTC.

This clone was counted only a few times. The rearrangement joins TRBV10-2 to TRBJ2-7, with 11 bases fitting TRBD2. Germline CDR1 reads WSHSY; CDR2 reads SAAADI. With 1 base clipped from V and 0 bases from J, the junction kept 11 bases outside the gene matches. The CDR3 covers 19 residues. In DNA, the CDR3 is TGCGCCAGCAGTGAGTGGACACTAGCGGGAGTAGAGGACTCCTACGAGCAGTACTTC. Translating it yields CASSEWTLAGVEDSYEQYF.

Points on this clone: The same CDR3 arises from other DNA sequences in this sample as well. The V gene is TRBV7-3, the J gene TRBJ2-3; D unclear. The CDR3 spans 13 residues. V gave up 5 bases and J gave up 0 bases, with 6 bases separating them. The V gene's germline CDR1 is SGHTA and CDR2 FQGTGA. The CDR3 spells CASSLGSTDTQYF. The CDR3 bases are TGTGCCAGCAGCCTGGGTAGCACAGATACGCAGTATTTT. Together with reference TRBV7-3 and TRBJ2-3, the CDR3 gives the full variable domain: GAGVSQTPSNKVTEKGKYVELRCDPISGHTALYWYRQSLGQGPEFLIYFQGTGAADDSGLPNDRFFAVRPEGSVSTLKIQRTERGDSAVYLCASSLGSTDTQYFGPGTRLTVL.

The chain combines TRBV2 with TRBJ2-3; possible D gene TRBD2, 6 bases. This CDR3 contains 15 residues. Germline assignment: CDR1 SNHLY and CDR2 FYNNEI. Trimming removed 0 bases from V and 6 bases from J, with 13 bases in between. The CDR3 DNA reads TGTGCCAGCAGTGAAGCGCTCGGGGGTCTGGATACGCAGTATTTT. This encodes CASSEALGGLDTQYF.

This clone has a handful of counts. V and J are TRBV7-2 and TRBJ1-4; D is ambiguous. Germline CDR1 reads SGHTA; CDR2 reads FQGNSA. This CDR3 has 16 residues. V was trimmed by 3 bases and J by 1 base, leaving 12 bases between them. Here the CDR3 reads CASSFMSGRTNEKLFF. The DNA for the CDR3 is TGTGCCAGCAGCTTCATGTCCGGCAGAACTAATGAAAAACTGTTTTTT.

The chain employs TRBV7-8 and TRBJ1-2; D ambiguous. V lost 5 bases and J lost 7, with 11 bases in between. The CDR3 runs to 12 residues. Looked up from germline, CDR1 is SGHVS and CDR2 is FQNEAQ. The CDR3 DNA follows: TGTGCCAGCAGCAACCGAGAACGTGGCTACACCTTC. Protein product: CASSNRERGYTF. The whole variable domain, filled in from reference TRBV7-8 and TRBJ1-2, reads GAGVSQSPRYKVAKRGQDVALRCDPISGHVSLFWYQQALGQGPEFLTYFQNEAQLDKSGLPSDRFFAERPEGSVSTLKIQRTQQEDSAVYLCASSNRERGYTFGSGTRLTVV.

This clone was counted only a few times. V usage is TRBV28 and J usage is TRBJ2-3; no clear D gene. V was shortened by 2 bases and J by 4 bases, with 7 bases between the two germline ends. Germline V gene sequence: CDR1 MDHEN, CDR2 SYDVKM. The CDR3 length is 13 residues. The CDR3 sequence is CASSLIEADTQYF. The CDR3 DNA follows: TGTGCCAGCAGTTTAATTGAGGCAGATACGCAGTATTTT.

The J gene is TRBJ2-1, the V gene TRBV28; 12 positions match TRBD2. The CDR3 is 15 amino acids. From germline, CDR1 is MDHEN and CDR2 SYDVKM. V lost 6 bases, J lost 6 bases, and 6 bases stayed unmatched. CDR3 in DNA: TGTGCCAGCAGGTCTCTAGCGGGAGGGCGCAATGAGCAGTTCTTC. Amino acids: CASRSLAGGRNEQFF.

This clone came up a few times. V is TRBV7-3 and J is TRBJ1-1; D remains unclear. Germline loops: CDR1 SGHTA, CDR2 FQGTGA. The CDR3 sequence is 13 residues long. V was clipped by 8 bases and J by 1 base, with 11 bases between them. CDR3 in amino acids: CASSEQENTEAFF. The CDR3 DNA reads TGTGCCAGCTCTGAGCAGGAGAACACTGAAGCTTTCTTT.

A few counts support this clone. V and J are TRBV10-3 and TRBJ2-7; D is ambiguous. From germline, CDR1 is ENHRY and CDR2 SYGVKD. CDR3 length equals 14 residues. The V end was cut by 0 bases, the J end by 2 bases, with 8 bases between. The CDR3 reads CAISESRQAYEQYF. CDR3 sequence (DNA): TGTGCCATCAGTGAGTCGAGACAAGCCTACGAGCAGTACTTC.

V is TRBV10-3 and J is TRBJ1-1, with D possibly being TRBD1 (6 bases). There are 14 residues in the CDR3. Trimming took off 6 bases at V and 0 bases at J, with 11 bases between the two ends. CDR1 and CDR2 (germline): ENHRY, SYGVKD. The CDR3 loop reads CAIRERTVNTEAFF. Written as DNA, the CDR3 is TGTGCCATCAGGGAAAGGACAGTGAACACTGAAGCTTTCTTT.

This clone occurred a few times. The chain is built from TRBV2 and TRBJ1-6; 8 bases agree with TRBD1. V lost 4 bases to trimming and J lost 7 bases; unmatched junction nucleotides: 0. Germline CDR1 is SNHLY and CDR2 is FYNNEI. The CDR3 runs 13 residues. The CDR3 sequence is CASSGQGNSPLHF. The CDR3 nucleotides are TGTGCCAGCAGTGGACAGGGGAATTCACCCCTCCACTTT.

The gene calls are TRBV28 and TRBJ2-7, with D perhaps matching TRBD1 (6 bases). The CDR3 totals 13 residues. Between the trimmed V and J ends, which lost 3 bases and 9 bases, there was a span of 15 bases. Germline V gene data show CDR1 as MDHEN and CDR2 as SYDVKM. CDR3 nucleotide sequence: TGTGCCAGCAGTTTGGGACACATTCTGGGGCAGTACTTC. This encodes CASSLGHILGQYF.

This clone was seen a handful of times. This chain joins TRBV7-9 and TRBJ2-1; D tentatively fits TRBD1 or TRBD2 (6 bases each). Looked up from germline, CDR1 is SEHNR and CDR2 is FQNEAQ (reference sequence). This CDR3 spans 17 amino acids. V shed 6 bases and J shed 5 bases, with 23 bases lying between them. The DNA for the CDR3 is TGTGCCAGCAGTCCACTTGGGGGGCTAGGTGCAAACAATGAGCAGTTCTTC. Protein sequence: CASSPLGGLGANNEQFF.

The V call is TRBV7-2, the J call TRBJ2-3, with D unresolved. V was pared by 5 bases and J by 4 bases, with 19 bases between. Germline assignment: CDR1 SGHTA and CDR2 FQGNSA. The CDR3 is made up of 16 amino acids. The CDR3 DNA is TGTGCCAGCAGCCTAAGACTGATAACTAACGCAGATACGCAGTATTTT. It specifies CASSLRLITNADTQYF.